The entry below gives a single T cell receptor (beta chain) sequence along with its context. The target antigen is unknown. The entry originates in a study of cytomegalovirus exposure and HLA in healthy donors. Primers for the PCR totalled 60 Vbeta and 13 Jbeta. Data came from immunoSEQ multiplex PCR; TCRdb stores just in-frame clones and leaves some out. The repertoire table contains about 140,000 clones. General study points: HLA-A and HLA-B allele assignments for most subjects were reportedly predicted accurately using TCR beta sequences.

CDR1 and CDR2 from the germline V gene are LNHDA and SQIVND (reference sequence). With 3 bases removed from V and 7 bases from J, the gap between germline ends came to 16 bases. This CDR3 is 15 amino acids long. The material sequenced was PBMCs. The sequence came from a young woman in good health and CMV-seronegative. This chain uses TRBV19 with TRBJ1-3, with D perhaps matching TRBD1 (5 bases). Here the CDR3 DNA reads TGTGCCAGTAGTATGTCCCGGGGGAGTCTGAACACCATATATTTT. Translated: CASSMSRGSLNTIYF.